Below are 15 T cell receptor beta chains sequenced from a single sample in a study of human T cells and chemical hapten exposure. TCRdb fed the RACE reads into MiXCR, producing one record per CDR3 protein. The sample lists some 81,000 distinct CDR3 sequences; 9.5% to 13% were seen once. The time point is: patch test 2, 6 weeks after DPC sensitization. Treatment described: therapeutic diphenylcyclopropenone sensitization with weekly scalp DPC. Sequenced material: whole blood, taken in connection with sensitization to the hapten diphenylcyclopropenone (DPC). Receptors originate from a man between 18 and 29 years old with alopecia areata. Some clones in this sample may be carry-over from other donors' samples.

The chain recombines TRBV9 with TRBJ1-3, with a weak D call TRBD1 (6 bases). This CDR3 is built from 14 residues. The V end lost 3 bases, the J end lost 8 bases, and 15 bases lay between the germline ends. Germline CDR1 is SGDLS and CDR2 is YYNGEE. In nucleotides, the CDR3 is TGTGCCAGCAGCGCCCTCGACCAGGGGTACACCATATATTTT. This encodes CASSALDQGYTIYF.

This clonotype was detected a few times. The chain uses TRBV12-3 or TRBV12-4 and TRBJ2-2, with TRBD1 matching over 7 bases. V gave up 3 bases and J gave up 2 bases; unmatched junction bases: 3. The CDR3 is 15 amino acids. CDR3 sequence reads: CASSFRQGNTGELFF. The DNA of the CDR3 is TGTGCCAGCAGTTTTAGACAGGGTAACACCGGGGAGCTGTTTTTT.

V and J are TRBV4-3 and TRBJ2-2; unclear D gene. The V end was cut by 0 bases, the J end by 2 bases, with 7 bases between. The CDR3 length is 15 residues. Germline values: CDR1 LGHNA, CDR2 YSLEER. In DNA form, the CDR3 reads TGCGCCAGCAGCCAAGATGCAGTTAACACCGGGGAGCTGTTTTTT. This sequence encodes CASSQDAVNTGELFF.

Ten or more counts support this clonotype. This chain connects TRBV12-3 or TRBV12-4 to TRBJ1-1; possible D gene TRBD1, 6 bases. The CDR3 contains 14 residues. Trimming left V 8 bases short and J 1 base short, with 14 bases between. The CDR3 coding sequence is TGTGCCAGCGTGGAGGGGGTGGAGAACACTGAAGCTTTCTTT. Amino acids: CASVEGVENTEAFF.

This clonotype was observed a few times. The gene calls are TRBV7-2 and TRBJ1-6; 7 nucleotides match TRBD1. CDR1 is SGHTA and CDR2 is FQGNSA in the germline V gene. J lost 7 bases, V lost 2 bases, and 2 bases had no gene match. This CDR3 spans 14 amino acids. The CDR3 bases are TGTGCCAGCAGCTTACCGGGACAGAATTCACCCCTCCACTTT. This sequence encodes CASSLPGQNSPLHF.

This clonotype was found many times. The chain joins TRBV19 to TRBJ1-1; D gene unclear. Germline CDR1 and CDR2: LNHDA and SQIVND (reference sequence). V was shortened by 2 bases and J by 1 base, with 8 bases between the two germline ends. This CDR3 has 14 amino acids. For the CDR3, the DNA is TGTGCCAGTAGTATAAGAGGGAGGAACACTGAAGCTTTCTTT. The encoded protein is CASSIRGRNTEAFF. The complete variable domain, with remaining parts taken from reference TRBV19 and TRBJ1-1, reads DGGITQSPKYLFRKEGQNVTLSCEQNLNHDAMYWYRQDPGQGLRLIYYSQIVNDFQKGDIAEGYSVSREKKESFPLTVTSAQKNPTAFYLCASSIRGRNTEAFFGQGTRLTVV.

This clonotype was picked up a small number of times. The rearrangement joins TRBV7-3 to TRBJ2-1; D is possibly TRBD1 or TRBD2 (5 bases each). Trimming took off 5 bases at V and 3 bases at J, with 17 bases between the two ends. The germline V gene has CDR1 SGHTA and CDR2 FQGTGA. The CDR3 totals 16 residues. CDR3 nucleotide sequence: TGTGCCAGCAGCCGCAGCCCGGGACCCGTCTACAATGAGCAGTTCTTC. Translated: CASSRSPGPVYNEQFF.

This clonotype was observed many times. DNA for the CDR3: TGTGCCAGCAGCGTAGGAGACCATGAGCAGTTCTTC. Its translation is CASSVGDHEQFF. The rearrangement links TRBV9 to TRBJ2-1, with D unresolved. Germline V gene data show CDR1 as SGDLS and CDR2 as YYNGEE. V was pared by 0 bases and J by 8 bases, with 6 bases between. CDR3 length: 12 residues.

About this clonotype itself: Possible read error: a much larger clone is one base away. The chain recombines TRBV6-2 or TRBV6-3 with TRBJ1-2, with D hard to call. CDR1 is MNHEY and CDR2 is SVGEGT in the germline V gene. V lost 6 bases and J 0 bases, leaving 5 bases between the germline ends. The CDR3 is 12 residues long. CDR3 sequence reads: CASRRANYGYTF. CDR3 in DNA: TGTGCCAGCAGGAGGGCTAACTATGGCTACACCTTC.

The sample holds one count of this clonotype. The gene calls are TRBV27 and TRBJ2-7; either TRBD1 or TRBD2 may fit D (5 bases each). Germline V gene sequence: CDR1 MNHEY, CDR2 SMNVEV (reference sequence). V gave up 9 bases and J gave up 7 bases, with 16 bases separating them. This CDR3 is 12 amino acids long. Here the CDR3 reads CASRGPSREQYF. The CDR3 DNA reads TGTGCCAGTCGGGGCCCCTCCCGGGAGCAGTACTTC.

The sample holds many counts of this clonotype. The rearrangement links TRBV6-2 or TRBV6-3 to TRBJ2-7; 12 bases map to TRBD2. The CDR3 extends over 19 amino acids. Germline-derived CDR1 and CDR2 are MNHEY and SVGEGT. V was pared by 2 bases and J by 1 base, with 12 bases of the junction left unmatched. The CDR3 sequence is CASSYPWTSGDIESYEQYF. The CDR3 DNA is TGTGCCAGCAGTTACCCCTGGACTAGCGGGGATATTGAGTCCTACGAGCAGTACTTC.

The chain carries TRBV19 and TRBJ1-1; D unresolved. The CDR3 is made up of 14 amino acids. The V gene's germline CDR1 is LNHDA and CDR2 SQIVND (reference sequence). Trimming removed 3 bases at V and 0 bases at J, with 8 bases between. Written as DNA, the CDR3 is TGTGCCAGTAGTATCGGACGGTTGAACACTGAAGCTTTCTTT. Translation gives CASSIGRLNTEAFF. Full variable domain (rest looked up from reference TRBV19 and TRBJ1-1): DGGITQSPKYLFRKEGQNVTLSCEQNLNHDAMYWYRQDPGQGLRLIYYSQIVNDFQKGDIAEGYSVSREKKESFPLTVTSAQKNPTAFYLCASSIGRLNTEAFFGQGTRLTVV.

There are many counts of this clonotype. The chain carries TRBV24-1 and TRBJ2-3, with 10 positions matching TRBD1. This CDR3 spans 16 amino acids. CDR1 is KGHDR, CDR2 SFDVKD, per germline. V dropped 3 bases and J dropped 6; count of bases not matched to a gene: 8. CDR3 in DNA: TGTGCCACCAGTGATGAGACAGGGGGCGCAGGGGATACGCAGTATTTT. This gives the protein CATSDETGGAGDTQYF.

The chain joins TRBV28 to TRBJ1-1; D not certain. This CDR3 has 15 residues. Trimming took off 3 bases at V and 1 base at J, with 12 bases between the two ends. Germline V gene lookup returns CDR1 MDHEN and CDR2 SYDVKM. DNA of the CDR3: TGTGCCAGCAGTTTCAGCCACGGCGGGAACACTGAAGCTTTCTTT. It encodes CASSFSHGGNTEAFF.

This clonotype was detected a few times. The chain links TRBV6-6 to TRBJ1-1; TRBD1 might be the D (5 bases). This CDR3 is built from 16 residues. The ends were cut back, 1 base at V and 1 base at J, with 13 bases in the middle. Germline V CDR1 and CDR2: MNHNY, SVGAGI (reference sequence). The CDR3, as DNA: TGTGCCAGCAGTTACTATGATTCAGGGCGGAACACTGAAGCTTTCTTT. As protein: CASSYYDSGRNTEAFF.